Sequencing of this T cell receptor (beta chain) was carried out in a study of T-cell memory formation after mild COVID-19. V shed 1 base, J shed 10 bases, and the junction held 6 bases outside the gene matches. The CDR3 loop spans 14 amino acids. This clonotype was recorded a few times. MiXCR, applied by TCRdb to the 5' RACE reads, yields one record per CDR3 protein. The data show under 450,000 distinct CDR3 sequences, with under 25% seen just once and around a fifth held by the top ten. The chain combines TRBV12-3 or TRBV12-4 with TRBJ2-1; 8 nucleotides line up with TRBD1. The TCR sequence derives from a man aged 18 to 30 who had mild COVID-19 (a few samples of this study predate the infection). Cell type and time point are not known. The sequenced sample was PBMCs or a T cell subset sorted from them (not recorded which). This CDR3 reads CASSLGTGRDEQFF. The CDR3 DNA reads TGTGCCAGCAGTTTAGGGACAGGGAGAGACGAGCAGTTCTTC.